Shown below are 18 T cell receptor beta chains from a single sample sequenced in a study of glioma-infiltrating T cells after dendritic cell vaccination. Clones were sequenced by immunoSEQ multiplex PCR, and TCRdb holds only the in-frame ones, with some missing. The sample shows 100,000 or so clones, 85% to 90% of them seen only once. Time point: after dendritic cell vaccination, including at tumor progression/relapse. The sample in question was blood, obtained after dendritic cell vaccination. The origin of the receptors is a human donor with glioblastoma.

The chain uses TRBV29-1 and TRBJ2-5; TRBD1 matches at 7 bases. Gene TRBJ2-7 matches the end of the DNA better, so the J call may be wrong. Germline loops: CDR1 SQVTM, CDR2 ANQGSEA. The CDR3 totals 12 residues. The CDR3 sequence is CSVEKTGDEQYF. The CDR3 region has the DNA TGCAGCGTTGAGAAAACAGGGGACGAGCAGTACTTC.

The chain combines TRBV5-1 with TRBJ2-7; tentative D call: TRBD1 (5 bases). This CDR3 contains 13 residues. Trimming stripped 0 bases from V and 3 bases from J, with 7 bases between. Germline values: CDR1 SGHRS, CDR2 YFSETQ. The CDR3 DNA is TGCGCCAGCAGCTTGGGACAGTACTACGAGCAGTACTTC. Amino acid sequence: CASSLGQYYEQYF.

The J gene is TRBJ2-3, the V gene TRBV12-5; perhaps TRBD1 as D (6 bases). This CDR3 comprises 14 residues. CDR1 and CDR2 (germline): LGHNT, FRNRAP. Trimming took off 4 bases at V and 4 bases at J, with 12 bases between the two ends. CDR3 residues: CASGSQGLSDTQYF. CDR3 DNA: TGTGCTAGTGGTTCACAGGGTTTATCAGATACGCAGTATTTT. The whole variable domain, remainder taken from reference TRBV12-5 and TRBJ2-3, is DARVTQTPRHKVTEMGQEVTMRCQPILGHNTVFWYRQTMMQGLELLAYFRNRAPLDDSGMPKDRFSAEMPDATLATLKIQPSEPRDSAVYFCASGSQGLSDTQYFGPGTRLTVL.

The rearrangement links TRBV5-1 to TRBJ1-4; D is perhaps TRBD1 (5 bases). From germline, CDR1 is SGHRS and CDR2 YFSETQ. Trimming shortened V by 2 bases and J by 7 bases, and 12 bases separated the two germline ends. This CDR3 has 14 residues. CDR3 sequence: CASSLQEGVEKLFF. The CDR3 DNA sequence: TGCGCCAGCAGCTTACAGGAAGGGGTTGAAAAACTGTTTTTT.

This clone occurred once. The chain has TRBV15 and TRBJ2-7, with D unclear. Germline lookup yields CDR1 LNHNV and CDR2 YYDKDF (reference sequence). V was trimmed by 3 bases and J by 0 bases, leaving 9 bases between them. This CDR3 has 14 amino acids. CDR3 in DNA: TGTGCCACCAGCAGCACCACAGACTCCTACGAGCAGTACTTC. Its translation: CATSSTTDSYEQYF.

The chain is built from TRBV2 and TRBJ2-5, with D possibly TRBD2 on 6 matching bases. This CDR3 is built from 15 residues. V lost 3 bases, J lost 4 bases, and 15 bases lay in between. The germline CDR1 and CDR2 sequences are SNHLY and FYNNEI. The CDR3 protein is CASSDPHSSVETQYF. The CDR3 nucleotides read TGTGCCAGCAGTGACCCCCATTCTAGCGTAGAGACCCAGTACTTC.

The chain has TRBV27 and TRBJ2-3; D call uncertain. V lost 4 bases, J lost 0 bases, and 17 bases lay in between. CDR1 is MNHEY, CDR2 SMNVEV, per germline (reference sequence). This CDR3 has 17 residues. For the CDR3, the DNA is TGTGCCAGCAGTTCCCGGGTTAGGTATGGGAGCACAGATACGCAGTATTTT. Translation gives CASSSRVRYGSTDTQYF.

This clone was detected a few times. The rearrangement links TRBV7-2 to TRBJ2-7; TRBD2 agrees at 8 bases. Germline CDR1 is SGHTA and CDR2 is FQGNSA. The CDR3 consists of 15 residues. J gave up 2 bases and V 5 bases, and 8 bases lay outside the gene matches. CDR3 nucleotides: TGTGCCAGCAGCCTCCTCGGACTAGCTCCCTACGAGCAGTACTTC. Protein: CASSLLGLAPYEQYF.

The V call is TRBV7-3, the J call TRBJ1-1, with TRBD1 matching over 10 bases. This CDR3 has 12 residues. V gave up 5 bases and J gave up 10 bases; unmatched junction bases: 4. Germline CDR1 and CDR2: SGHTA and FQGTGA. CDR3 loop: CASSTDRGPAFF. DNA for the CDR3: TGTGCCAGCAGCACAGACAGGGGGCCAGCTTTCTTT.

The chain uses TRBV7-9 and TRBJ1-4; 10 positions agree with TRBD1. Germline V gene sequence: CDR1 SEHNR, CDR2 FQNEAQ (reference sequence). The CDR3 totals 15 residues. After removal of 5 bases from V and 3 bases from J, the junction contained 3 bases not matched to a gene. The CDR3 region has the DNA TGTGCCAGCAGCCAAGACAGGGGGCCTAATGAAAAACTGTTTTTT. Translated, it gives CASSQDRGPNEKLFF.

This clone showed up just once. This sequence joins TRBV11-3 and TRBJ2-2, with D possibly being TRBD2 (7 bases). Per germline, CDR1 SGHNT and CDR2 YENEEA. CDR3 length equals 16 residues. Trimming took off 4 bases at V and 4 bases at J, with 16 bases between the two ends. CDR3 sequence reads: CASSSRGGRGTGELFF. The DNA for the CDR3 is TGTGCCAGCAGCTCCCGAGGGGGGAGGGGCACCGGGGAGCTGTTTTTT.

This clone has only one observation. The chain joins TRBV19 to TRBJ1-2, with 10 positions matching TRBD1. Germline V CDR1 and CDR2: LNHDA, SQIVND (reference sequence). V lost 6 bases, J lost 4 bases, and 5 bases stayed unmatched. The length of the CDR3 is 14 residues. CDR3 amino acids: CASRRQGAGYGYTF. In DNA, the CDR3 is TGTGCCAGTAGGAGACAGGGGGCGGGCTATGGCTACACCTTC.

This clone was seen a single time. V gene TRBV2 combines with J gene TRBJ1-1; D may be TRBD1 (6 bases). CDR1 is SNHLY and CDR2 is FYNNEI in the germline V gene. This CDR3 is 14 amino acids long. V was cut by 6 bases and J by 1 base, with 12 bases left in between. CDR3 nucleotides: TGTGCCAGCAGAATAAGGACAGCGAACACTGAAGCTTTCTTT. It translates to CASRIRTANTEAFF.

The chain is built from TRBV6-5 and TRBJ1-1; 9 bases map to TRBD1. CDR1 and CDR2 (germline): MNHEY, SVGAGI. Trimming cost V 6 bases and J 4 bases; bases outside gene matches: 6. This CDR3 is 14 amino acids long. CDR3 coding DNA: TGTGCCAGCAGGTATGGACAGGGGTTCACTGAAGCTTTCTTT. Translating it yields CASRYGQGFTEAFF.

The chain combines TRBV5-1 with TRBJ2-1, with 9 bases lining up with TRBD2. The CDR3 is 16 amino acids. Trimming took 0 bases from V and 7 from J; bases not matched to a gene: 8. Germline V gene data show CDR1 as SGHRS and CDR2 as YFSETQ. CDR3 amino acids: CASSLAGGGAFNEQFF. CDR3 DNA: TGCGCCAGCAGCTTGGCCGGCGGGGGGGCTTTTAATGAGCAGTTCTTC.

This clone was observed once. The chain uses TRBV6-1 and TRBJ2-7; 7 bases align to TRBD2. This CDR3 is built from 13 residues. Trimming cost V 6 bases and J 11 bases; bases outside gene matches: 13. Germline V CDR1 and CDR2: MNHNS, SASEGT. This CDR3 is CASREREGSKKYF. As DNA, the CDR3 is TGTGCCAGCAGGGAAAGGGAGGGGAGCAAGAAGTACTTC.

The rearrangement links TRBV4-2 to TRBJ1-4, with TRBD1 matching over 8 bases. Losses at the gene ends were 4 bases for V and 8 bases for J; bases not matched to a gene: 12. Germline loops: CDR1 LGHNA, CDR2 YNFKEQ. This CDR3 contains 16 residues. CDR3 sequence (DNA): TGTGCCAGCAGCCTCCGAAGGAGGCAGGGGGCGGAAAAACTGTTTTTT. This encodes CASSLRRRQGAEKLFF.

This CDR3 is CASKRTGGAETEAFF. CDR3 nucleotides: TGCGCCAGTAAGAGGACAGGGGGCGCAGAGACTGAAGCTTTCTTT. The chain carries TRBV5-1 and TRBJ1-1; 11 bases align to TRBD1. This CDR3 spans 15 amino acids. The germline gives CDR1 SGHRS, CDR2 YFSETQ. With 8 bases clipped from V and 5 bases from J, the junction kept 11 bases outside the gene matches.